This T cell receptor (beta chain) was recovered during a study of cytomegalovirus exposure and HLA in healthy donors. Study-level results: Cytomegalovirus association was assigned to approximately 180 TCR beta chains.

This CDR3 region has 11 residues. Comment on this clone: Its antigen remains unidentified.

Clones were sequenced by immunoSEQ multiplex PCR, and TCRdb holds only the in-frame ones, with some missing. The sample shows over 120,000 clones, approximately 89% of them seen only once. This sequence was found in a woman aged 18 to 35 in good health and CMV-seropositive. The sample comprised PBMCs. V gene TRBV21-1 combines with J gene TRBJ1-2; the table names TRBD1, a call not compared with the DNA. TRBV21-1 is an annotated pseudogene. CDR3 protein: CASSTQYGYTF. The CDR3 coding sequence is TGTGCCAGCAGCACACAATATGGCTACACCTTC.